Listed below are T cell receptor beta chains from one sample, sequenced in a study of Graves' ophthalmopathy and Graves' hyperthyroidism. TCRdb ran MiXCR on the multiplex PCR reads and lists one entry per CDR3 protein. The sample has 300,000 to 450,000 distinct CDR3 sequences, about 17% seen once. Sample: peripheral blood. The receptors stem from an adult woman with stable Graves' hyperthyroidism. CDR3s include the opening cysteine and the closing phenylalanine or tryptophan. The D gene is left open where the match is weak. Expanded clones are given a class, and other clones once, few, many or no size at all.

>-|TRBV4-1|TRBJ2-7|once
TGCGCCAGCAGCCAAGTTGGCGACAGCACCTACGAGCAGTACTTC
CASSQVGDSTYEQYF
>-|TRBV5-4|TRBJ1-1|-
TGTGCCAGCAGCTTGGATCCATCCAACACTGAAGCTTTCTTT
CASSLDPSNTEAFF
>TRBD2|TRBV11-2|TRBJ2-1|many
TGTGCCAGCAGCTTTACTAGCGGCGGATGGGATGAGCAGTTCTTC
CASSFTSGGWDEQFF
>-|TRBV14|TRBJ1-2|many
TGTGCCAGCAGCCAAGTAGGAACCGGTTATAACTATGGCTACACCTTC
CASSQVGTGYNYGYTF
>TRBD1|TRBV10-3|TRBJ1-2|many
TGTGCCATCAGTGAGTCTGGGGACAGGGGTTACGGCTACACCTTC
CAISESGDRGYGYTF
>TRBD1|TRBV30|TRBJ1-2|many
TGTGCCTGCCGAAGACCGGGACAGGGGGCGCATGGCTACACCTTC
CACRRPGQGAHGYTF
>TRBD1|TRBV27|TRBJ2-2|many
TGTGCCAGCAGTCAGGGGACAGGGAAGCCCGGGGAGCTGTTTTTT
CASSQGTGKPGELFF
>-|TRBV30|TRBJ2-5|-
TGTGCCTGGAGTGTAAACAGTCCCAAAGAGACCCAGTACTTC
CAWSVNSPKETQYF
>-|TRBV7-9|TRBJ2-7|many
TGTGCCAGCAGCCCCCAGTACGGGCCCTACGAGCAGTACTTC
CASSPQYGPYEQYF
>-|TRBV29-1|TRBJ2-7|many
TGCAGCGTTGACACGGGATCCTACGAGCAGTACTTC
CSVDTGSYEQYF
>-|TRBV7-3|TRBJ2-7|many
TGTGCCAGCAGCCCCGCGGGGAGTATCTTGTACGAGCAGTACTTC
CASSPAGSILYEQYF
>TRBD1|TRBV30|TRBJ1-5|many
TGTGCCTGGAGTTTGGGACAGGGACAGCCCCAGCATTTT
CAWSLGQGQPQHF